This entry is about one T cell receptor (beta chain). No antigen is known for it. This sample was taken from a study of OX40 agonist ivuxolimab in advanced cancers. Study details: Eligibility rules accepted prior anti-PD-1, anti-PD-L1 or anti-CTLA-4 therapy, and approximately 40% had some. Three patients, one with hepatocellular carcinoma and two with cutaneous melanoma, achieved partial responses. Study findings and constraints: Still undetermined is the antigen specificity of the expanded peripheral T cells.

The CDR3 consists of 16 residues. Trimming removed 3 bases from V and 5 bases from J; junction bases left unmatched: 8. Looked up from germline, CDR1 is MGHRA and CDR2 is YSYEKL. Clones were read by immunoSEQ multiplex PCR, and TCRdb kept only the in-frame ones, dropping some. The data contain about 27,000 clones, roughly 80% of them singletons. The chain employs TRBV4-1 and TRBJ2-5, with 11 nucleotides matching TRBD1. This specimen consisted of CD4+ or CD8+ T cells sorted from blood, obtained in a trial of the OX40 agonist ivuxolimab. The TCR originated in an adult with an advanced solid tumor such as melanoma, head and neck, liver or kidney cancer. The CDR3 region is CASSQGRTGGMETQYF. The CDR3 coding sequence is TGCGCCAGCAGCCAGGGTAGGACAGGGGGCATGGAGACCCAGTACTTC.